These 5 T cell receptor beta chains were all obtained from the same sample, sequenced in a study of T cell repertoires in cytomegalovirus infection. The antigens for these receptors are not known. TCRdb used MiXCR to reprocess the reads, holding one entry per CDR3 protein. This sample has more than 250,000 distinct CDR3 sequences; around 25% occur once, and the top ten carry more than 10%. The source material was cultured PBMCs, sampled from culture after CMV antigen stimulation. These receptors were collected from a human donor in good health (CMV status not recorded). Some clones in this sample may be carry-over from other donors' samples.

The chain links TRBV19 to TRBJ1-2; weak D call: TRBD1 (5 bases). The V end was cut by 1 base, the J end by 5 bases, with 14 bases between. Germline V gene data show CDR1 as LNHDA and CDR2 as SQIVND (reference sequence). The length of the CDR3 is 15 residues. This chain's CDR3 is CASSIATGPPYGYTF. In DNA, the CDR3 is TGTGCCAGTAGTATAGCTACGGGGCCCCCTTATGGCTACACCTTC.

CDR3 region: CASSWSLLAKNIQYF. In DNA, the CDR3 is TGTGCCAGCAGTTGGTCTCTCCTAGCCAAAAACATTCAGTACTTC. The V gene is TRBV6-2 or TRBV6-3, the J gene TRBJ2-4; unclear D gene. V shed 4 bases and J shed 0 bases, with 10 bases lying between them. The CDR3 contains 15 residues. Germline V CDR1 and CDR2: MNHEY, SVGEGT.

The chain has TRBV12-3 or TRBV12-4 and TRBJ1-1, with TRBD1 identical over 9 bases. V shed 6 bases and J 10 bases; nucleotides not matched to a gene: 15. This CDR3 comprises 15 residues. As DNA, the CDR3 is TGTGCCAGCAGGGGGTCGGGACAGGGTTATAATGGAGCTTTCTTT. Protein: CASRGSGQGYNGAFF.

This rearrangement joins TRBV6-5 to TRBJ1-2; possibly TRBD1 for D (6 bases). The CDR3 contains 12 residues. Trimming left V 5 bases short and J 9 bases short, with 13 bases between. Germline assignment: CDR1 MNHEY and CDR2 SVGAGI. DNA of the CDR3: TGTGCCAGCAGTAGGGGGGTGGGGAGCTACACCTTC. Its translation is CASSRGVGSYTF.

The sample holds a few counts of this clonotype. The chain couples TRBV7-2 to TRBJ2-7; 8 nucleotides align to TRBD1. This CDR3 is 13 amino acids long. Germline V gives CDR1 SGHTA, CDR2 FQGNSA. V dropped 2 bases and J dropped 6; count of bases not matched to a gene: 3. The CDR3 region is CASSLQGAREQYF. In DNA form, the CDR3 reads TGTGCCAGCAGCTTACAGGGGGCACGCGAGCAGTACTTC.